The clone carrying this TCR beta chain is a singleton in its sample. The antigen remains unidentified. Germline V CDR1 and CDR2: SGHRS, YFSETQ. V lost 6 bases, J lost 1 base, and 14 bases lay in between. This CDR3 has 14 residues. Using immunoSEQ multiplex PCR, the repertoire was profiled, and TCRdb retains in-frame clones only, with some absent. The sample lists 20,000 to 30,000 clones; 79% were seen once. This sample was included in a study of a mutant IDH1 vaccine in newly diagnosed glioma. Study-wide results and caveats: Pseudoprogression seemingly bore no relation to changes in top peripheral T cell clonotypes.

Stated time point: week 11, during vaccination. The investigators gave 300 ug of mutant IDH1 20-mer peptide in each vaccine dose, together with topical imiquimod. The sequence came from a man in his forties with glioma. The source was PBMCs, collected from a glioma patient whose treatment included an IDH1 peptide vaccine. V and J are TRBV5-1 and TRBJ2-7, with D hard to call. This chain's CDR3 is CASKGTVGSYEQYF. The CDR3 nucleotides read TGCGCCAGCAAAGGTACGGTTGGATCCTACGAGCAGTACTTC.